The 32 T cell receptor beta chains listed next were all sequenced from one sample in a study of vaccination and CD4 T cells after COVID-19. These receptors have no known antigen. Treatment of the sample: roughly nine-day PBMC culture with coronavirus spike peptide pools or control peptides (ViraFEST assay). Gathering of the CD4+ T cells, from the unexposed donor, took place before the COVID-19 pandemic (2011-2018). Scientists ran DNA taken from cultured CD4+ T cells through the Oncomine TCR Beta short-read assay for sequencing. TCRdb processed the PCR reads anew with MiXCR; each CDR3 protein has one entry. The table lists about 6,900 distinct CDR3 sequences, roughly 23% of them singletons. Material for sequencing was CD4+ T cells from blood, cultured in vitro. Receptors were obtained from a human donor in good health.

The V gene is TRBV24-1, the J gene TRBJ2-1; no clear D gene. Germline assignment: CDR1 KGHDR and CDR2 SFDVKD. CDR3 size: 13 residues. The ends were cut back, 0 bases at V and 7 bases at J, with 6 bases in the middle. The CDR3 spells CATSDLVGNEQFF. The CDR3 DNA is TGTGCCACCAGTGATTTGGTGGGGAATGAGCAGTTCTTC.

This clonotype was counted between two and nine times. The CDR3 here is CASNDRGVEKLFF. The CDR3 DNA sequence: TGTGCCAGCAACGACAGAGGTGTTGAAAAACTGTTTTTT. The chain recombines TRBV6-2 or TRBV6-3 with TRBJ1-4, with a possible D match to TRBD1 (5 bases). The germline V gene encodes CDR1 MNHEY and CDR2 SVGEGT. Trimming took 7 bases from V and 7 from J, leaving 13 bases between them. The CDR3 is 13 amino acids.

This clonotype was detected only a few times. V usage is TRBV7-9 and J usage is TRBJ1-1; D is perhaps TRBD1 (5 bases). Germline CDR1 is SEHNR and CDR2 is FQNEAQ (reference sequence). V was trimmed by 8 bases and J by 11 bases, leaving 9 bases between them. The CDR3 is 9 amino acids. CDR3 sequence: CASGTYAFF. The DNA for the CDR3 is TGTGCCAGCGGGACGTACGCTTTCTTT. Based on the CDR3 plus reference TRBV7-9 and TRBJ1-1, the full variable domain is DTGVSQNPRHKITKRGQNVTFRCDPISEHNRLYWYRQTLGQGPEFLTYFQNEAQLEKSRLLSDRFSAERPKGSFSTLEIQRTEQGDSAMYLCASGTYAFFGQGTRLTVV.

This clonotype is medium-sized in the sample. This sequence joins TRBV19 and TRBJ1-1, with 8 bases matching TRBD1. V gave up 7 bases and J gave up 5 bases; unmatched junction bases: 15. Germline V gene data show CDR1 as LNHDA and CDR2 as SQIVND (reference sequence). The CDR3 length is 16 residues. Here the CDR3 reads CASTPREGRGRTEAFF. CDR3 DNA sequence: TGTGCCAGTACCCCGAGGGAGGGCAGGGGGCGAACTGAAGCTTTCTTT.

The chain is built from TRBV19 and TRBJ1-2; 8 bases fit TRBD1. Germline V gene data show CDR1 as LNHDA and CDR2 as SQIVND (reference sequence). V shed 6 bases, J shed 8 bases, and the junction held 5 bases outside the gene matches. CDR3 length equals 12 residues. The CDR3 nucleotides read TGTGCCAGTAGCAGGACAGGGAGCGGCTACACCTTC. Amino acid sequence: CASSRTGSGYTF.

V gene TRBV5-1 combines with J gene TRBJ2-7, with 10 bases that match TRBD2. CDR1 is SGHRS and CDR2 is YFSETQ in the germline V gene. The CDR3 spans 15 residues. Losses at the gene ends were 5 bases for V and 4 bases for J; bases not matched to a gene: 9. The CDR3 region has the DNA TGCGCCAGCAGATTAGGGACTAGCGAGCTTTACGAGCAGTACTTC. Its translation is CASRLGTSELYEQYF.

In this sample, this clonotype turned up a few times. CDR3 in DNA: TGCGCCAGCAGCCAAGTGATCCCAGGGGGTCAGCCCCAGCATTTT. Translated, it gives CASSQVIPGGQPQHF. V and J are TRBV4-1 and TRBJ1-5, with 7 bases lining up with TRBD1. The CDR3 length is 15 residues. CDR1 and CDR2 from the germline V gene are MGHRA and YSYEKL. The trim removed 1 base at V and 6 bases at J, leaving 6 bases unmatched.

Here the CDR3 DNA reads TGTGCCAGCAGTGAAGCGGGTCTGAACACCGGGGAGCTGTTTTTT. It encodes CASSEAGLNTGELFF. The genes are TRBV2 and TRBJ2-2; D gene ambiguous. Trimming took 0 bases from V and 1 from J, leaving 6 bases between them. The CDR3 totals 15 residues. Germline CDR1 SNHLY, CDR2 FYNNEI.

This clonotype was observed a few times. This chain uses TRBV6-1 with TRBJ1-1; 7 nucleotides agree with TRBD1. The germline gives CDR1 MNHNS, CDR2 SASEGT. This CDR3 region has 16 residues. With V trimmed by 7 bases and J by 1 base, 12 bases remained unmatched. CDR3 nucleotides: TGTGCCAGCACTTTCGGGACAGCGCAAACGAACACTGAAGCTTTCTTT. Protein product: CASTFGTAQTNTEAFF.

This chain uses TRBV30 with TRBJ2-1, with TRBD1 matching 11 bases. Trimming took 1 base from V and 6 from J; bases not matched to a gene: 2. The CDR3 consists of 14 residues. From germline, CDR1 is GTSNPN and CDR2 SVGIG (reference sequence). The CDR3 nucleotides read TGTGCCTGGAGTGGGGACAGGGGGTTCAATGAGCAGTTCTTC. It codes for CAWSGDRGFNEQFF.

The gene calls are TRBV19 and TRBJ2-7; D may match TRBD1 or TRBD2 (6 bases each). Trimming took off 3 bases at V and 4 bases at J, with 13 bases between the two ends. This CDR3 has 14 residues. The V gene's germline CDR1 is LNHDA and CDR2 SQIVND (reference sequence). CDR3 amino acids: CASSITGARYEQYF. CDR3 nucleotide sequence: TGTGCCAGTAGTATTACGGGGGCGAGATACGAGCAGTACTTC.

This clonotype is medium-sized (0.01 to 0.1%) in the sample. This sequence joins TRBV20-1 and TRBJ2-3; the D gene is possibly TRBD1 (5 bases). CDR3 length: 14 amino acids. The V end was cut by 3 bases, the J end by 1 base, with 11 bases between. Germline lookup yields CDR1 DFQATT and CDR2 SNEGSKA (reference sequence). CDR3 residues: CSARYRNRTDTQYF. CDR3 nucleotide sequence: TGCAGTGCTAGGTACAGGAACCGCACAGATACGCAGTATTTT.

This clonotype was found a few times. An end of the junction does not agree with germline; a read error may underlie this. The chain joins TRBV2 to TRBJ1-5; 8 nucleotides agree with TRBD1. Germline V gives CDR1 SNHLY, CDR2 FYNNEI. The CDR3 covers 13 residues. The DNA of the CDR3 is TGTGCCGGCAGACAGGGGACAAATCAGCCCCAGCATTTT. This encodes CAGRQGTNQPQHF. The full variable domain, rest sourced from reference TRBV2 and TRBJ1-5, is EPEVTQTPSHQVTQMGQEVILRCVPISNHLYFYWYRQILGQKVEFLVSFYNNEISEKSEIFDDQFSVERPDGSNFTLKIRSTKLEDSAMYFCAGRQGTNQPQHFGDGTRLSIL.

The sample holds a few counts of this clonotype. The CDR3 sequence is CASSPQGAGEQYF. In nucleotides, the CDR3 is TGTGCCAGCAGCCCTCAGGGGGCGGGGGAGCAGTACTTC. The V gene is TRBV11-2, the J gene TRBJ2-7; 8 bases match TRBD1. CDR3 length: 13 residues. Looked up from germline, CDR1 is SGHAT and CDR2 is FQNNGV. The V segment lost 5 bases and the J segment 7 bases; nucleotides outside the gene matches: 7.

V and J are TRBV7-9 and TRBJ2-7; 8 bases are shared with TRBD1. The CDR3 loop spans 12 amino acids. The germline V gene has CDR1 SEHNR and CDR2 FQNEAQ (reference sequence). Trimming at V came to 5 bases and at J to 6 bases, leaving 3 bases not matched to a gene. CDR3 protein: CASSQGAGEQYF. As DNA, the CDR3 is TGTGCCAGCAGCCAGGGGGCTGGCGAGCAGTACTTC.

The V gene is TRBV15, the J gene TRBJ1-5, with D perhaps matching TRBD1 (6 bases). CDR3 length: 20 residues. V was shortened by 1 base and J by 0 bases, with 22 bases between the two germline ends. Germline V CDR1 and CDR2: LNHNV, YYDKDF (reference sequence). The CDR3 here is CATSRGEGRGHWNSNQPQHF. The CDR3 DNA reads TGTGCCACCAGCAGAGGGGAGGGTCGGGGACACTGGAATAGCAATCAGCCCCAGCATTTT.

This clonotype has just a few counts. This chain joins TRBV10-3 and TRBJ1-1; possibly TRBD1 for D (6 bases). The CDR3 consists of 14 residues. Germline lookup yields CDR1 ENHRY and CDR2 SYGVKD. V lost 10 bases to trimming and J lost 5 bases, with 20 bases between them. The CDR3 is CATTDRQEGTEAFF. Here the CDR3 DNA reads TGTGCCACCACGGACCGACAGGAGGGGACTGAAGCTTTCTTT.

The chain uses TRBV18 and TRBJ1-5, with D unresolved. The germline gives CDR1 KGHSH, CDR2 LQKENI. Trimming stripped 5 bases from V and 1 base from J, with 12 bases between. There are 15 residues in the CDR3. The CDR3 spells CASSSSGKSNQPQHF. The CDR3 DNA is TGTGCCAGCTCATCATCGGGGAAGAGCAATCAGCCCCAGCATTTT.

This clonotype has just a few counts. The chain carries TRBV27 and TRBJ1-6; D is unclear. V shed 7 bases and J shed 8 bases, with 15 bases lying between them. CDR1 and CDR2 (germline): MNHEY, SMNVEV (reference sequence). This CDR3 contains 14 residues. CDR3 residues: CASKEAWPYSPLHF. The CDR3 nucleotides read TGTGCCAGCAAGGAGGCCTGGCCCTATTCACCCCTCCACTTT.

This clonotype was seen only a few times. CDR3 region: CASSGQGDTDTQYF. CDR3 DNA sequence: TGTGCCAGCAGTGGCCAAGGCGACACAGATACGCAGTATTTT. The V gene is TRBV6-4, the J gene TRBJ2-3, with D hard to call. The CDR3 spans 14 residues. Trimming left V 4 bases short and J 2 bases short, with 10 bases between. Germline values: CDR1 MRHNA, CDR2 SNTAGT.

The V gene is TRBV7-9, the J gene TRBJ2-1; the match to TRBD1 covers 7 bases. This CDR3 comprises 13 residues. CDR1 and CDR2 from the germline V gene are SEHNR and FQNEAQ (reference sequence). V shed 6 bases, J shed 2 bases, and the junction held 1 base outside the gene matches. This CDR3 reads CASRGTAYNEQFF. CDR3 bases: TGTGCCAGCAGGGGGACAGCCTACAATGAGCAGTTCTTC.

Remarks on this clonotype: One junction end does not reproduce the germline sequence, and a read error may be involved. The V gene is TRBV11-2, the J gene TRBJ1-2, with D hard to call. CDR1 and CDR2 from the germline V gene are SGHAT and FQNNGV. This CDR3 region has 15 residues. CDR3 residues: CTSSLVMQANYGYTF. The CDR3 DNA reads TGTACCAGCAGCTTAGTGATGCAAGCAAACTATGGCTACACCTTC.

This clonotype was recorded only once. In DNA, the CDR3 is TGTGCCAGCAGCTGGGGGACAGGGGGGTACACTGAAGCTTTCTTT. Translated: CASSWGTGGYTEAFF. The chain couples TRBV5-4 to TRBJ1-1; 11 bases match TRBD1. The V gene's germline CDR1 is SGHNT and CDR2 YYREEE (reference sequence). CDR3 length equals 15 residues. J was trimmed by 3 bases and V by 3 bases; bases with no gene match: 4.

The chain is built from TRBV29-1 and TRBJ2-1, with 8 positions matching TRBD2. V was clipped by 8 bases and J by 2 bases; unmatched bases: 5. Germline V gene sequence: CDR1 SQVTM, CDR2 ANQGSEA. This CDR3 has 13 amino acids. The CDR3 loop is CSSGGDTYNEQFF. The CDR3 DNA is TGCAGCTCGGGGGGGGATACCTACAATGAGCAGTTCTTC.

This chain uses TRBV25-1 with TRBJ2-3; TRBD1 agrees at 8 bases. J gave up 5 bases and V 6 bases, and 4 bases lay outside the gene matches. This CDR3 spans 13 amino acids. Germline V lookup: CDR1 MGHDK, CDR2 SYGVNS. The DNA for the CDR3 is TGTGCCAGCAGCAGGGGGCATGAAGATACGCAGTATTTT. Amino acid sequence: CASSRGHEDTQYF. Filled out from reference TRBV25-1 and TRBJ2-3, the complete variable domain reads EADIYQTPRYLVIGTGKKITLECSQTMGHDKMYWYQQDPGMELHLIHYSYGVNSTEKGDLSSESTVSRIRTEHFPLTLESARPSHTSQYLCASSRGHEDTQYFGPGTRLTVL.

This chain uses TRBV20-1 with TRBJ2-2; D might be TRBD2 (6 bases). CDR3 length equals 12 residues. With 6 bases removed from V and 5 bases from J, the gap between germline ends came to 10 bases. Looked up from germline, CDR1 is DFQATT and CDR2 is SNEGSKA (reference sequence). The CDR3 DNA follows: TGCAGTGCCAGGAGGGAAACCGGGGAGCTGTTTTTT. Residues: CSARRETGELFF.

About this clonotype: The junction differs from germline at one of its ends, possibly a read error. V gene TRBV9 combines with J gene TRBJ2-5, with a tentative D call TRBD2 (6 bases). The CDR3 spans 12 residues. CDR1 SGDLS and CDR2 YYNGEE come from the germline V gene. Here the CDR3 reads CASSVSGEAQYF. Here the CDR3 DNA reads TGTGCCAGCAGCGTCTCGGGAGAGGCCCAGTACTTC.

CDR3 nucleotides: TGTGCCAGCAGCTCCCGGACTAGCGGGGGGAATGAGCAGTTCTTC. This codes for CASSSRTSGGNEQFF. The V and J genes are TRBV11-3 and TRBJ2-1, with 14 bases aligning to TRBD2. Trimming at V came to 4 bases and at J to 7 bases, leaving 3 bases not matched to a gene. The germline V gene encodes CDR1 SGHNT and CDR2 YENEEA. CDR3 length: 15 amino acids. Drawing the rest from reference TRBV11-3 and TRBJ2-1, the complete variable domain is EAGVVQSPRYKIIEKKQPVAFWCNPISGHNTLYWYLQNLGQGPELLIRYENEEAVDDSQLPKDRFSAERLKGVDSTLKIQPAELGDSAVYLCASSSRTSGGNEQFFGPGTRLTVL.

This clonotype was counted only a few times. This chain links TRBV7-9 with TRBJ2-2, with a possible D match to TRBD2 (7 bases). The CDR3 runs 18 residues. The germline V gene encodes CDR1 SEHNR and CDR2 FQNEAQ (reference sequence). The V end lost 2 bases, the J end lost 4 bases, and 20 bases lay between the germline ends. This chain's CDR3 is CASSLLVTGGTSTGELFF. For the CDR3, the DNA is TGTGCCAGCAGCTTACTGGTCACGGGGGGCACGTCCACCGGGGAGCTGTTTTTT.

The chain employs TRBV12-5 and TRBJ2-7; D is ambiguous. Germline values: CDR1 LGHNT, CDR2 FRNRAP. The V and J ends lost 3 bases and 4 bases respectively, with 1 base between them. This CDR3 comprises 10 residues. This chain's CDR3 is CASGLYEQYF. The CDR3 coding sequence is TGTGCTAGTGGTTTATACGAGCAGTACTTC.

Concerning this clonotype itself: Given a much more abundant clone one base away, this may be a read error. The chain couples TRBV6-1 to TRBJ1-2; D not resolved. Germline CDR1 is MNHNS and CDR2 is SASEGT. The CDR3 consists of 14 residues. The CDR3: CASSVQISNYGYAF. For the CDR3, the DNA is TGTGCCAGCAGTGTTCAGATAAGTAACTATGGCTACGCCTTC.

The CDR3 DNA is TGCGCCAGCAGCTTGGGTGCGGGGGCGGATGGCTACACCTTC. Its translation: CASSLGAGADGYTF. The V and J genes are TRBV5-1 and TRBJ1-2; tentative D call: TRBD1 (6 bases). Trimming pared 0 bases from V and 6 bases from J, leaving 12 bases between. Germline V gene data show CDR1 as SGHRS and CDR2 as YFSETQ. The CDR3 runs 14 residues.